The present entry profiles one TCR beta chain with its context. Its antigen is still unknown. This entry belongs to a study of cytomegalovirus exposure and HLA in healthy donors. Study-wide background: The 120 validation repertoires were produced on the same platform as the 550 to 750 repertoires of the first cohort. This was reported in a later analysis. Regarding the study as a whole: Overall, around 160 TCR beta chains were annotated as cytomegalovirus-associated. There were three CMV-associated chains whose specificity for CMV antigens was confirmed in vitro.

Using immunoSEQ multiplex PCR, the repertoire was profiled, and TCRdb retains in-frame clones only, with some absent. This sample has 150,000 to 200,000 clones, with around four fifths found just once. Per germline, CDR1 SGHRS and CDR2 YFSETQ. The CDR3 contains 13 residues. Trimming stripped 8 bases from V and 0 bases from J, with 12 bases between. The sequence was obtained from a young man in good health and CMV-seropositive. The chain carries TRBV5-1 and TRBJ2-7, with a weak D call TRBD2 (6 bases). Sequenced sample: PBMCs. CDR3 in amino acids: CASGTWDSYEQYF. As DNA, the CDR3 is TGCGCCAGTGGGACTTGGGACTCCTACGAGCAGTACTTC.